This TCR beta chain appears in the sequencing data of a study of blood T cell repertoires in COVID-19. Background on the study: Samples taken during acute and convalescent COVID-19 were collected in the United States, Italy and Spain. The analysed material was cDNA or gDNA that came from T cells, B-cell-depleted T cells, or PBMCs.

The CDR3 extends over 13 amino acids. Trimming removed 1 base from V and 1 base from J, with 7 bases in between. Germline assignment: CDR1 SQVTM and CDR2 ANQGSEA. Under the authors' procedure: Counts of nucleated cells, estimated from reference gene primer amplification, were obtained. Here immunoSEQ multiplex PCR was the method, and the copy in TCRdb shows in-frame clones only, minus some. For V, J and clone size, that table is used; D and trimming come from the DNA. The top ten hold more than 15% of the sample, which has 95,000 to 150,000 clones, roughly 75% seen once. The sequence was obtained from a man aged 55-75 years with active or convalescent COVID-19. The rearrangement joins TRBV29-1 to TRBJ1-2, with D uncertain. The material sequenced was peripheral blood. CDR3 coding DNA: TGCAGCGTTGAAGCCCCCCTTAACTATGGCTACACCTTC. Residues: CSVEAPLNYGYTF.